This T cell receptor (beta chain) originates from a study of blood T cell repertoires in COVID-19. Study in general: COVID-19 samples collected from the United States, Italy and Spain covered acute and convalescent phases. T cells, B-cell-depleted T cells, or PBMCs provided the cDNA or gDNA that served as material.

As handled by the study authors: Estimation of nucleated cell counts was performed using reference gene primer amplification. Clones were read by immunoSEQ multiplex PCR, and TCRdb kept only the in-frame ones, dropping some. Clonal size and the V and J genes are those of that table, whereas D and trimming came from the DNA. The sample yields under 75,000 clones, about 70% seen once. V lost 7 bases, J lost 1 base, and 10 bases lay in between. CDR3 length: 13 residues. CDR1 and CDR2 from the germline V gene are ENHRY and SYGVKD. This clonotype originated in a man aged 55-75 years with acute or convalescent COVID-19. Sequenced sample: peripheral blood. The rearrangement links TRBV10-3 to TRBJ1-1; D remains ambiguous. The CDR3 DNA sequence: TGTGCCATCAAGGAGTTGCAGAACACTGAAGCTTTCTTT. It is translated as CAIKELQNTEAFF.